This record looks at one T cell receptor beta chain sequence and its context. The specificity of this receptor is unknown. No much larger clone exists at a distance of one base, and base qualities are not known. RNA was extracted using the RNeasy kit, and roughly 0.5 to 1 microgram was reverse transcribed with random hexamers. The immunoSEQ multiplex PCR assay, covering 54 Vbeta and 13 Jbeta segments, was used to amplify TCR beta CDR3 regions. Bias from PCR amplification was corrected by using a synthetic template baseline for primer optimization and for computational correction. The authors processed their data as follows. Reads were assigned to V, D and J genes according to IMGT and analyzed in immunoSEQ Analyzer, with only productive sequences retained. To calculate clonality, Shannon entropy was normalized by log2 of the number of productive unique sequences and then subtracted from one. For each patient and control, public and private clones were evaluated within the 100 most prevalent clones. A clone was defined as Susac-specific if it was absent from the healthy and MS cohorts, from over 1,000 published viral clones and from other ImmuneACCESS disease sequences. TCRdb took the public reads, trimmed them with fastp at Q25, ran MiXCR for clone calling and kept in-frame beta chains. Every CDR3 protein is listed once, alongside the most common genes and DNA of its rows. For this entry, the V and J calls and clone size follow TCRdb and not the study's own pipeline. Here the sample has approximately 300,000 distinct CDR3 sequences; about 88% occur a single time. The ten largest clones represent around 0.18% of the sample.

Peripheral blood CD8+ and CD4+ T cells from healthy donors, Susac syndrome patients and multiple sclerosis patients were profiled using high-throughput TCR beta sequencing. The multiple sclerosis controls were treatment-naive patients who had stable or active relapsing-remitting disease and met the revised McDonald criteria. Bulk CD8+ and CD4+ T cells were purified by magnetic negative isolation, whereas CD8+ TEMRA cells were enriched by FACS. Blood was collected in EDTA tubes and processed within 24 hours, with PBMCs isolated through density gradient centrifugation. PBMCs intended for TCR sequencing were cryopreserved in liquid nitrogen and were subsequently thawed in a 37 degrees C water bath. A purity of at least 90% was achieved for sorted or isolated CD4+, CD8+ and CD8+ TEMRA cells. This specimen comes from a study of CD8 T cells in Susac syndrome (dated by TCRdb to between 2017 and 2020). General notes on the study: Repertoire sequencing was used to test whether CD8+ T cell activation and differentiation in Susac syndrome was antigen driven. CD8+ T cell repertoire clonality was compared between some 12 healthy donors, approximately 14 Susac syndrome patients and about 15 multiple sclerosis patients.

Results and caveats for the whole study, not just this receptor: The number of individuals in the TCR sequencing and HLA analysis was acknowledged as relatively small.

Via the germline V gene, CDR1 is SGDLS and CDR2 YYNGEE. The CDR3 goes from the cysteine to the phenylalanine over 15 residues. The DNA shown is the 45-base CDR3, in frame from base 1. V ends up 4 bases short and J 0 bases short, with an unmatched junction base count of 6. This TCR was sampled from a human donor with multiple sclerosis. Rearrangement joined TRBV9 to TRBJ2-7; a stretch of 8 junction bases matches TRBD2. Sequenced input: CD8+ T cells from PBMCs. At the DNA level, the sequence is TGTGCCAGCAGCCCCGGGGGGGACCCCTCCTACGAGCAGTACTTC. Its amino acids are CASSPGGDPSYEQYF.